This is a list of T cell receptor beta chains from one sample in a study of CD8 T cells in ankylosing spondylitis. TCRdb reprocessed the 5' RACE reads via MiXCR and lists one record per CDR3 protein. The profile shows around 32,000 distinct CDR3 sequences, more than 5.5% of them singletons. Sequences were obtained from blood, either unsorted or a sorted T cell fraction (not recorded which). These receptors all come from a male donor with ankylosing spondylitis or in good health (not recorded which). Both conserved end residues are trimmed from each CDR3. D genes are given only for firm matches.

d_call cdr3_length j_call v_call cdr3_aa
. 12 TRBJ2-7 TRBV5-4 ASSLELLSYEQY
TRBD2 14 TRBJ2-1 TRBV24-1 ATSDPSAGGNNEQF
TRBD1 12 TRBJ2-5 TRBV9 ASSATGGRETQY
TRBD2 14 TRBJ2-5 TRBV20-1 SALPGLAGGPETQY
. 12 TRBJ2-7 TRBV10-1 ASSDRVATYEQY
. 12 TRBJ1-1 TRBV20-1 SARVVTGNTEAF
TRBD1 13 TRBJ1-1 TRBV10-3 AISEDLTGGSEAF
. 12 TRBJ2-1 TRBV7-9 ASSFQPGKPEQF
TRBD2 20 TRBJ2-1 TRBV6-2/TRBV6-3 ASILPGLWGHVFGWSYNEQF
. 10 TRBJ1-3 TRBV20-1 SAEGPGNTIY
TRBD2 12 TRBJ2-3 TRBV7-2 ASSLDLARGGQY
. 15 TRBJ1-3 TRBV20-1 SANRPNIWTSGNTIY
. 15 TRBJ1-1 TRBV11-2 ASSLVGRRLTNTEAF
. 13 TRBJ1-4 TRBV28 ASTHLPIINEKLF
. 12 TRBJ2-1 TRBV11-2 ASSLVGSRNEQF
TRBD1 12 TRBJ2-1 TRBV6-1 ASRGQATYNEQF
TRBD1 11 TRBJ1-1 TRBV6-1 ASSVGQGVPAF
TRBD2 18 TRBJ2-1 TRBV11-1 ASSPSIRTSGRSSYNEQF